The sequence of this T cell receptor (beta chain) was determined in a study of Ad26.COV2.S vaccination and SARS-CoV-2 variants. Treatment of the sample: around 19 received Ad26.COV2.S at low or high dose, single or two shots; about 5 received placebo; per-sample allocation not given. It was on day 63 after the first vaccine or placebo injection that samples were taken. Assay used: immunoSEQ multiplex PCR; TCRdb lists only in-frame clones, some missing. This table holds 250,000 to 300,000 clones, about 89% found once. CDR1 and CDR2 from the germline V gene are SGDLS and YYNGEE. V was cut by 7 bases and J by 1 base, with 11 bases left in between. CDR3 length: 14 residues.

This TCR came from a person aged 18-60 years who received the Ad26.COV2.S COVID-19 vaccine or a placebo. The sample here was peripheral blood, taken in a trial of Ad26.COV2.S vaccine versus placebo. The J gene is TRBJ2-2, the V gene TRBV9; tentative D call: TRBD2 (7 bases). CDR3 protein: CASRGGQNTGELFF. CDR3 nucleotide sequence: TGTGCCAGCCGCGGGGGACAGAACACCGGGGAGCTGTTTTTT. Full variable domain (rest looked up from reference TRBV9 and TRBJ2-2): DSGVTQTPKHLITATGQRVTLRCSPRSGDLSVYWYQQSLDQGLQFLIQYYNGEERAKGNILERFSAQQFPDLHSELNLSSLELGDSALYFCASRGGQNTGELFFGEGSRLTVL.